This TCR beta chain was captured by sequencing in a study of T cells after posttransplantation cyclophosphamide. Notes on the study in general: TRB overlap between skin or GI tissue T cells and blood was limited. TRB clonality was highly associated with recipient CMV seropositivity and reactivation. Donor CD8+ memory clones often dominated recipient blood repertoires at later times.

V gave up 3 bases and J gave up 2 bases, with 22 bases separating them. Germline V gene data show CDR1 as SGHVS and CDR2 as FQNEAQ. This CDR3 is 18 amino acids long. Assay: immunoSEQ multiplex PCR; the TCRdb copy retains only in-frame clones and omits some. Of fewer than 6,000 clones in the sample, about 1.7% were seen once. This clone appeared a few times. As yet, its antigen is unknown. Treatment was busulfan-fludarabine conditioning, a marrow graft, and cyclophosphamide on days +3 and +4. The chain recombines TRBV7-8 with TRBJ1-2, with D perhaps TRBD1 (5 bases). The sequenced sample was PBMCs, obtained around 240 days after a stem cell transplant with posttransplant cyclophosphamide. The clonotype originates from a young adult male patient who received an allogeneic stem cell transplant from a related donor, was CMV-positive, and had no GVHD. Some T cells may have originated in the graft donor. The CDR3 protein is CASSFLYDPNQGNYGYTF. CDR3 sequence (DNA): TGTGCCAGCAGCTTTCTCTACGACCCGAATCAGGGAAACTATGGCTACACCTTC.